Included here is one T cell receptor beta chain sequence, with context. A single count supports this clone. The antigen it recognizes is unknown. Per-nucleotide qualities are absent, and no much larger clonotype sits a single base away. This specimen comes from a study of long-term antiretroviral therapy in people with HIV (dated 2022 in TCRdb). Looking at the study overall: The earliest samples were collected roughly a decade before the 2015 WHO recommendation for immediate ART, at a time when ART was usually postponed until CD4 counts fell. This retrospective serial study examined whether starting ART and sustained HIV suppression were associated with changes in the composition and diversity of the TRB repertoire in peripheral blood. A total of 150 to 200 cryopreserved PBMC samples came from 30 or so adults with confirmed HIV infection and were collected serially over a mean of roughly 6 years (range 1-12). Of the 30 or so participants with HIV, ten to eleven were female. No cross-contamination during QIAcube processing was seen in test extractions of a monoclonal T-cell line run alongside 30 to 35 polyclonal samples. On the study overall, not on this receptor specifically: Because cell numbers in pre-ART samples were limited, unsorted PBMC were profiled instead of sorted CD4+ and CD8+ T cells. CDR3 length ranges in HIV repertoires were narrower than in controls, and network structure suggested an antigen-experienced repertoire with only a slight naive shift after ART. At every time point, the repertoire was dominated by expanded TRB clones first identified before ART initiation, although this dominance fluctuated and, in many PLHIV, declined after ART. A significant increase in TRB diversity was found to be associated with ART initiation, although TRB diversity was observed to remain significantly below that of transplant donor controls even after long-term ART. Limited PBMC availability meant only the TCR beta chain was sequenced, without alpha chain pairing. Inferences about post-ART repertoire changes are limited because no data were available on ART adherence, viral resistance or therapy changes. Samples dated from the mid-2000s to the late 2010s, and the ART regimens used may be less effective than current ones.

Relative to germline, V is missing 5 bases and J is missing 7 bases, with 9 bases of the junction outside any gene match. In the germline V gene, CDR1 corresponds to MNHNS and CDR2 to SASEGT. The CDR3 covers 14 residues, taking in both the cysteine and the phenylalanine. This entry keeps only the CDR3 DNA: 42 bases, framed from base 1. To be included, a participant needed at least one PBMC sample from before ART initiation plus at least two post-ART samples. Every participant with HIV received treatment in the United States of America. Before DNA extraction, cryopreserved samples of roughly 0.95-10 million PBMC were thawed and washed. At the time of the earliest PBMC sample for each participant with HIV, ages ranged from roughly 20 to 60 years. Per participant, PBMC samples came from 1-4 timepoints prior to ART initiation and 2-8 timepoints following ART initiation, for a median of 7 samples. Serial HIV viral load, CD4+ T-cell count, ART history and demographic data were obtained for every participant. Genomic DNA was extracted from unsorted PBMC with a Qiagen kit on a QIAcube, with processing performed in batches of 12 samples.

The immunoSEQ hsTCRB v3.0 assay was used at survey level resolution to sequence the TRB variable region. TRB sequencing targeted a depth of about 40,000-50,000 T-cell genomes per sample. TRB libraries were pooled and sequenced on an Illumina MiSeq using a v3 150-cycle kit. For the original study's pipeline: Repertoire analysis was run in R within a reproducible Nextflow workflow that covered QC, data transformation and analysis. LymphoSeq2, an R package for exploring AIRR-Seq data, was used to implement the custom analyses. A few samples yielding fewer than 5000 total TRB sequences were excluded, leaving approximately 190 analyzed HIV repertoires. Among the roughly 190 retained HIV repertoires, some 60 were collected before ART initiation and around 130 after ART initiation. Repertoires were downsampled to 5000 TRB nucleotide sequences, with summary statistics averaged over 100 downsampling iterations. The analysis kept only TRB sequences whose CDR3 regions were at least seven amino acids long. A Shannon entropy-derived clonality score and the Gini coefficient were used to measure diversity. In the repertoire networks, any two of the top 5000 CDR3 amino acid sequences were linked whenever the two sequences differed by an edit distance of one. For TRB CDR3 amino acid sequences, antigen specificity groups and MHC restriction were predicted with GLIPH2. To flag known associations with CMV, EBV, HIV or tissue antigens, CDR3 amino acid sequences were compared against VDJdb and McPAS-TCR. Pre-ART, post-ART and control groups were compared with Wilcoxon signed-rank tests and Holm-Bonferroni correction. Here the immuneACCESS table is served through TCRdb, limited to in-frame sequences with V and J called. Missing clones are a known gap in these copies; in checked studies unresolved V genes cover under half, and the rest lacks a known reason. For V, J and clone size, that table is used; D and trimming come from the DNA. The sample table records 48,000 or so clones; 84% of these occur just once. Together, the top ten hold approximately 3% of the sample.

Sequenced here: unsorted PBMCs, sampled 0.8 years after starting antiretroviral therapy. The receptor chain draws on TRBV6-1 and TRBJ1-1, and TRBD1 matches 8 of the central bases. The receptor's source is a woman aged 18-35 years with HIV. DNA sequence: TGTGCCAGCAGTTGGTCCAGGGGGCCTATTGAAGCTTTCTTT. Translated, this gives CASSWSRGPIEAFF.